These 28 T cell receptor beta chains came from one sample sequenced in a study of blood T cell repertoires in COVID-19. Data came from immunoSEQ multiplex PCR; TCRdb stores just in-frame clones and leaves some out. The table has roughly 30,000 clones, roughly 79% seen once. The material sequenced was peripheral blood. The receptor set was obtained from a man between 65 and 80 years old with acute or convalescent COVID-19.

This chain uses TRBV29-1 with TRBJ1-5; a possible D gene is TRBD1 (6 bases). Germline loops: CDR1 SQVTM, CDR2 ANQGSEA. This CDR3 contains 16 residues. Trimming cost V 6 bases and J 0 bases, with 18 bases left between them. The CDR3: CSVLPVDSNSNQPQHF. The CDR3 DNA reads TGCAGCGTCCTCCCGGTGGACAGCAATAGCAATCAGCCCCAGCATTTT.

The V call is TRBV6-2 or TRBV6-3, the J call TRBJ2-3, with 9 bases aligning to TRBD1. The CDR3 is 14 residues long. Germline CDR1 reads MNHEY; CDR2 reads SVGEGT. Trimming took 5 bases from V and 3 from J; bases not matched to a gene: 3. The CDR3 loop is CASSDGQGTDTQYF. CDR3 DNA: TGTGCCAGCAGTGACGGACAGGGGACAGATACGCAGTATTTT.

This chain joins TRBV2 and TRBJ1-2, with D hard to call. Germline-derived CDR1 and CDR2 are SNHLY and FYNNEI. The CDR3 is 13 residues long. The ends were cut back, 4 bases at V and 5 bases at J, with 11 bases in the middle. CDR3 DNA sequence: TGTGCCAGCAGTGCCTCAACAGCATATGGCTACACCTTC. Protein product: CASSASTAYGYTF.

The chain uses TRBV30 and TRBJ1-5; 11 bases match TRBD1. CDR3 length equals 13 residues. Germline V gene sequence: CDR1 GTSNPN, CDR2 SVGIG (reference sequence). The V gene end was trimmed by 5 bases and the J gene end by 7 bases; junction bases not matched to a gene: 4. The CDR3 DNA is TGTGCCTGGGGGACAGGGGGGGAACAGCCCCAGCATTTT. Translating it yields CAWGTGGEQPQHF. The variable domain in full, with the rest retrieved from reference TRBV30 and TRBJ1-5, is SQTIHQWPATLVQPVGSPLSLECTVEGTSNPNLYWYRQAAGRGLQLLFYSVGIGQISSEVPQNLSASRPQDRQFILSSKKLLLSDSGFYLCAWGTGGEQPQHFGDGTRLSIL.

V is TRBV19 and J is TRBJ1-5, with TRBD1 identical over 9 bases. V trimming: 2 bases; J trimming: 5 bases; junction bases outside the gene matches: 1. Germline V gives CDR1 LNHDA, CDR2 SQIVND (reference sequence). The length of the CDR3 is 14 residues. The CDR3 DNA reads TGTGCCAGTAGTATATGGGACAGGGATCAGCCCCAGCATTTT. It translates to CASSIWDRDQPQHF.

This clone has more than one count but fewer than ten. The chain employs TRBV4-2 and TRBJ2-7; 9 bases are shared with TRBD2. V was clipped by 4 bases and J by 7 bases; unmatched bases: 8. The length of the CDR3 is 14 residues. Per germline, CDR1 LGHNA and CDR2 YNFKEQ. CDR3 nucleotide sequence: TGTGCCAGCAGCCCTGGACTAGCGAGGAGAGAGCAGTACTTC. This codes for CASSPGLARREQYF.

The genes are TRBV5-4 and TRBJ1-4; perhaps TRBD1 as D (5 bases). Germline loops: CDR1 SGHNT, CDR2 YYREEE (reference sequence). The germline V and J ends were trimmed by 1 base and 3 bases, with 10 bases remaining between them. The CDR3 totals 15 residues. The CDR3, as DNA: TGTGCCAGCAGCTTGACCGCGGGGGCTAATGAAAAACTGTTTTTT. Encoded protein: CASSLTAGANEKLFF.

The chain joins TRBV6-5 to TRBJ1-1, with D tentatively TRBD1 (6 bases). The CDR3 loop spans 14 amino acids. V was clipped by 2 bases and J by 5 bases, with 12 bases between them. Germline V CDR1 and CDR2: MNHEY, SVGAGI. The CDR3 sequence is CASSYEGGGTEAFF. CDR3 nucleotide sequence: TGTGCCAGCAGTTACGAGGGGGGGGGAACTGAAGCTTTCTTT.

DNA of the CDR3: TGTGCCAGCAGTGCCGGACAGACTAACACAGATACGCAGTATTTT. This encodes CASSAGQTNTDTQYF. The rearrangement joins TRBV6-4 to TRBJ2-3; a possible D gene is TRBD1 (6 bases). The CDR3 loop spans 15 amino acids. Germline V lookup: CDR1 MRHNA, CDR2 SNTAGT. Between the trimmed V and J ends, which lost 4 bases and 2 bases, there was a span of 13 bases.

This rearrangement joins TRBV7-2 to TRBJ2-1, with D maybe TRBD1 (6 bases). Trimming left V 1 base short and J 9 bases short, with 16 bases between. The CDR3 contains 15 residues. Germline values: CDR1 SGHTA, CDR2 FQGNSA. Here the CDR3 reads CASSLDSRGVGEQFF. DNA of the CDR3: TGTGCCAGCAGCTTAGATTCCAGGGGAGTTGGTGAGCAGTTCTTC.

This clone was seen a handful of times. V gene TRBV5-3 combines with J gene TRBJ2-2; TRBD2 matches at 10 bases. TRBV5-3 is an open reading frame, and its role is uncertain. There are 16 residues in the CDR3. V dropped 4 bases and J dropped 3; count of bases not matched to a gene: 6. This chain's CDR3 is CARSPSGRGDTGELFF. Written as DNA, the CDR3 is TGTGCCAGAAGCCCTAGCGGGAGAGGGGACACCGGGGAGCTGTTTTTT.

This chain links TRBV12-3 or TRBV12-4 with TRBJ1-2; D possibly corresponds to TRBD1 (5 bases). CDR3 length: 11 amino acids. The V and J ends lost 8 bases and 10 bases respectively, with 14 bases between them. CDR3 amino acids: CASGYRNFYTF. The DNA of the CDR3 is TGTGCCAGCGGATACAGGAATTTCTACACCTTC.

Judged by abundance, this clone is medium-sized (0.01 to 0.1%). The chain couples TRBV7-9 to TRBJ1-6; a weak D match, TRBD1 (6 bases). The CDR3 contains 14 residues. V was cut by 5 bases and J by 9 bases, with 14 bases left in between. Germline loops: CDR1 SEHNR, CDR2 FQNEAQ (reference sequence). The CDR3 protein is CASSLLGQTSPLHF. The DNA for the CDR3 is TGTGCCAGCAGCCTATTAGGACAGACTTCACCCCTCCACTTT.

V is TRBV6-5 and J is TRBJ2-4; D possibly corresponds to TRBD2 (5 bases). The CDR3 has 13 amino acids. The germline V gene encodes CDR1 MNHEY and CDR2 SVGAGI. Trimming shortened V by 8 bases and J by 3 bases, and 11 bases separated the two germline ends. The CDR3: CASAFGVKNIQYF. CDR3 nucleotides: TGTGCCAGCGCCTTCGGGGTCAAAAACATTCAGTACTTC.

The rearrangement links TRBV27 to TRBJ2-4; the D gene is possibly TRBD1 (6 bases). This CDR3 contains 18 residues. V was clipped by 3 bases and J by 1 base, with 19 bases between them. Germline loops: CDR1 MNHEY, CDR2 SMNVEV (reference sequence). CDR3 nucleotide sequence: TGTGCCAGCAGTTTTTTGGGGGATGGCAGGGGCGCCAAAAACATTCAGTACTTC. This gives the protein CASSFLGDGRGAKNIQYF.

The chain links TRBV6-6 to TRBJ2-1; the match to TRBD2 covers 9 bases. Germline V gene data show CDR1 as MNHNY and CDR2 as SVGAGI (reference sequence). This CDR3 contains 15 residues. V was pared by 6 bases and J by 5 bases, with 8 bases of the junction left unmatched. CDR3 in amino acids: CASSRRLADDNEQFF. CDR3 in DNA: TGTGCCAGCAGCCGACGACTAGCGGATGACAATGAGCAGTTCTTC.

The rearrangement links TRBV7-2 to TRBJ2-5; possibly TRBD2 for D (5 bases). Germline CDR1 and CDR2: SGHTA and FQGNSA. This CDR3 contains 14 residues. V lost 5 bases to trimming and J lost 5 bases, with 15 bases between them. The CDR3 nucleotides are TGTGCCAGCAGCCAGAGTGGGTCGGGGGAGACCCAGTACTTC. Protein product: CASSQSGSGETQYF.

V is TRBV7-8 and J is TRBJ1-2; the D gene is possibly TRBD1 (6 bases). The germline V gene encodes CDR1 SGHVS and CDR2 FQNEAQ. The CDR3 covers 15 residues. Trimming pared 2 bases from V and 7 bases from J, leaving 17 bases between. The CDR3 protein is CASSLPGVGAGGYTF. CDR3 coding DNA: TGTGCCAGCAGCTTACCCGGAGTGGGGGCGGGTGGCTACACCTTC.

The chain links TRBV6-2 or TRBV6-3 to TRBJ1-5, with D perhaps TRBD1 (5 bases). Between the trimmed V and J ends, which lost 4 bases and 7 bases, there was a span of 11 bases. The CDR3 has 13 amino acids. In germline, CDR1 is MNHEY, CDR2 SVGEGT. The CDR3 loop reads CASSFSTGQPQHF. The CDR3 region has the DNA TGTGCCAGCAGTTTTTCTACAGGACAGCCCCAGCATTTT.

The rearrangement uses TRBV7-2 and TRBJ1-4, with a possible D match to TRBD1 (6 bases). The germline CDR1 and CDR2 sequences are SGHTA and FQGNSA. Between the trimmed V and J ends, which lost 6 bases and 7 bases, there was a span of 21 bases. The CDR3 is 16 amino acids. The CDR3 nucleotides are TGTGCCAGCAGTCTTACATTCGACAGGAAAAGTGAAAAACTGTTTTTT. Translating gives CASSLTFDRKSEKLFF.

This sequence joins TRBV5-1 and TRBJ2-3, with TRBD2 as a possible D gene (6 bases). Deletions cut 0 bases from V and 6 bases from J, with 11 bases between. The CDR3 runs 14 residues. Looked up from germline, CDR1 is SGHRS and CDR2 is YFSETQ. This CDR3 is CASSLGQGGDTQYF. The CDR3 DNA reads TGCGCCAGCAGCTTGGGGCAGGGAGGCGATACGCAGTATTTT.

The chain has TRBV4-2 and TRBJ1-2; D may be TRBD1 (6 bases). Per germline, CDR1 LGHNA and CDR2 YNFKEQ. The CDR3 spans 14 residues. V lost 1 base and J 4 bases, leaving 10 bases between the germline ends. The CDR3 sequence: CASSQADRSYGYTF. The CDR3 DNA sequence: TGTGCCAGCAGCCAAGCAGACAGGAGCTATGGCTACACCTTC.

The chain combines TRBV6-2 or TRBV6-3 with TRBJ2-7, with 8 bases that match TRBD2. CDR1 and CDR2 from the germline V gene are MNHEY and SVGEGT. With 3 bases clipped from V and 6 bases from J, the junction kept 4 bases outside the gene matches. CDR3 length: 13 amino acids. The CDR3 loop reads CASSYKRELEQYF. CDR3 coding DNA: TGTGCCAGCAGTTATAAGCGGGAGCTCGAGCAGTACTTC.

The gene calls are TRBV28 and TRBJ1-3; the D is unclear. The CDR3 runs to 16 residues. Trimming left V 5 bases short and J 0 bases short, with 14 bases between. CDR1 is MDHEN and CDR2 is SYDVKM in the germline V gene. CDR3 nucleotides: TGTGCCAGCAGTCTGGACCCCGAGGGCTCTGGAAACACCATATATTTT. It specifies CASSLDPEGSGNTIYF. Full variable domain (missing parts from reference TRBV28 and TRBJ1-3): DVKVTQSSRYLVKRTGEKVFLECVQDMDHENMFWYRQDPGLGLRLIYFSYDVKMKEKGDIPEGYSVSREKKERFSLILESASTNQTSMYLCASSLDPEGSGNTIYFGEGSWLTVV.

Only a few counts were recorded for this clone. This chain uses TRBV18 with TRBJ2-1; D might be TRBD1 (5 bases). Trimming removed 2 bases at V and 6 bases at J, with 17 bases between. The length of the CDR3 is 16 residues. Germline CDR1 reads KGHSH; CDR2 reads LQKENI. CDR3 DNA: TGTGCCAGCTCACCAGCCGCTCAAGGGGTGGGCAATGAGCAGTTCTTC. Translating it yields CASSPAAQGVGNEQFF.

The count of this clone is one. The chain uses TRBV19 and TRBJ2-7; 7 bases are a match to TRBD1. There are 14 residues in the CDR3. From germline, CDR1 is LNHDA and CDR2 SQIVND (reference sequence). The J segment lost 6 bases and the V segment lost 9 bases, leaving 14 bases of the junction unmatched. The CDR3 is CASSQQGTFGEQYF. The CDR3 region has the DNA TGTGCCAGCTCGCAACAGGGGACGTTTGGCGAGCAGTACTTC.

The V and J genes are TRBV18 and TRBJ1-4; D is perhaps TRBD1 (6 bases). The CDR3 consists of 17 residues. With 4 bases removed from V and 2 bases from J, the gap between germline ends came to 17 bases. Germline CDR1 KGHSH, CDR2 LQKENI. DNA of the CDR3: TGTGCCAGCTCACGCTCCGCGCCAGGGGACACTAATGAAAAACTGTTTTTT. Its protein is CASSRSAPGDTNEKLFF.

The V gene is TRBV28, the J gene TRBJ1-4, with 8 positions matching TRBD1. From germline, CDR1 is MDHEN and CDR2 SYDVKM. This CDR3 has 14 amino acids. The junction had 8 bases not matched to a gene; V was cut back by 7 bases and J by 7 bases. For the CDR3, the DNA is TGTGCCAGCACTAGGACAGGGATGAGTGAAAAACTGTTTTTT. Protein sequence: CASTRTGMSEKLFF.